This is a list of T cell receptor beta chains from one sample in a study of high-grade serous ovarian cancer treatment subgroups. Method: immunoSEQ multiplex PCR; TCRdb's copy keeps in-frame clones and lacks some. The sample lists approximately 40,000 clones, approximately 81% occurring once. Sequencing was performed on tumor tissue. The receptors were gathered from a human donor with high-grade serous ovarian cancer. Both conserved end residues are trimmed from each CDR3. A D gene is named only where the DNA matches it firmly.

J gene: TRBJ2-1; CDR3 length: 13; D gene: -; V gene: TRBV7-2; CDR3 protein: ASSYNAGDYNEQF
J gene: TRBJ1-5; CDR3 length: 13; D gene: TRBD1; V gene: TRBV7-8; CDR3 protein: ASSLRGQGLQRQH
J gene: TRBJ1-1; CDR3 length: 11; D gene: -; V gene: TRBV5-1; CDR3 protein: ASSLELIPEAF
J gene: TRBJ2-3; CDR3 length: 14; D gene: -; V gene: TRBV18; CDR3 protein: ASSPFNAGLADTQY
J gene: TRBJ1-5; CDR3 length: 13; D gene: -; V gene: TRBV28; CDR3 protein: ASTWGGGGNQPQH
J gene: TRBJ2-6; CDR3 length: 15; D gene: -; V gene: TRBV11-2; CDR3 protein: ASSFGWVLSGANVLT
J gene: TRBJ1-5; CDR3 length: 14; D gene: -; V gene: TRBV27; CDR3 protein: ASSSGGWYSNQPQH
J gene: TRBJ1-1; CDR3 length: 10; D gene: -; V gene: TRBV7-9; CDR3 protein: ASSSGTLEAF
J gene: TRBJ2-7; CDR3 length: 12; D gene: TRBD1; V gene: TRBV6-1; CDR3 protein: ASSEDRGIHEQY
J gene: TRBJ2-7; CDR3 length: 12; D gene: -; V gene: TRBV5-1; CDR3 protein: ASSLTALSYEQY
J gene: TRBJ2-7; CDR3 length: 11; D gene: TRBD2; V gene: TRBV4-3; CDR3 protein: ASSPGTSFEQY
J gene: TRBJ2-5; CDR3 length: 11; D gene: TRBD2; V gene: TRBV5-1; CDR3 protein: ASSTTGGETQY
J gene: TRBJ2-7; CDR3 length: 12; D gene: TRBD1; V gene: TRBV5-5; CDR3 protein: ASSLVGQSYEQY
J gene: TRBJ2-7; CDR3 length: 10; D gene: TRBD1; V gene: TRBV27; CDR3 protein: ASRTGDYEQY
J gene: TRBJ2-1; CDR3 length: 10; D gene: -; V gene: TRBV5-6; CDR3 protein: ASSLIVNEQF
J gene: TRBJ2-2; CDR3 length: 14; D gene: TRBD2; V gene: TRBV2; CDR3 protein: ASSGLAGGPGGELF
J gene: TRBJ1-4; CDR3 length: 9; D gene: -; V gene: TRBV6-5; CDR3 protein: ASSYGRELF